The T cell receptor beta chain described here comes from a study of cytomegalovirus exposure and HLA in healthy donors. As for the study in general: The 120 or so validation repertoires, a later analysis reported, used the same platform as the approximately 650 first-cohort repertoires. Study-wide results and limits: It was found in a later analysis that first-cohort TCR clusters tended to co-occur in the approximately 130 validation repertoires. It was reported that the classifier diagnosed cytomegalovirus status with high specificity and sensitivity in both the original and validation cohorts.

Of note for this clone: The antigen is not known.

Measured with immunoSEQ multiplex PCR; TCRdb has only the in-frame clones, and not every one. The table has 150,000 to 200,000 clones, nearly 90% seen once. The CDR3 is made up of 14 amino acids. The V gene lost 6 bases and the J gene lost 4 bases, with 12 bases spanning the gap. The germline V gene encodes CDR1 MNHEY and CDR2 SMNVEV (reference sequence). Material for sequencing was PBMCs. This chain links TRBV27 with TRBJ2-2; D gene uncertain. This receptor was identified in a woman in her late teens or twenties in good health and CMV-seropositive. CDR3 in amino acids: CASRSRSPTGELFF. The CDR3, as DNA: TGTGCCAGCAGATCCAGATCCCCCACCGGGGAGCTGTTTTTT.